What follows is one T cell receptor (beta chain) and its context. What it binds is not known. V was clipped by 4 bases and J by 0 bases, with 19 bases between them. This CDR3 spans 18 amino acids. Germline values: CDR1 SGHRS, CDR2 YFSETQ. This table comes from immunoSEQ multiplex PCR, and its TCRdb copy is limited to in-frame clones, with some not included. Of around 78,000 clones listed, 88% are singletons. This sample is part of a study of T cells in localized non-small cell lung cancer. Study-level points and caveats: Adjacent uninvolved lung had the highest clonality, suggesting focused antigen responses. Appearing in adjacent lung were a median approximately 60 of the top 100 tumor clones. Longer overall survival was linked to higher blood T cell density.

This chain joins TRBV5-1 and TRBJ1-4; unclear D gene. Source: peripheral blood, taken before any cancer treatment. The receptor's source is a woman aged 35 to 70 with stage I squamous cell lung carcinoma. For the CDR3, the DNA is TGCGCCAGCAGCGCAGGCTCGGGGTCACCCGCAACTAATGAAAAACTGTTTTTT. Translated, it gives CASSAGSGSPATNEKLFF.